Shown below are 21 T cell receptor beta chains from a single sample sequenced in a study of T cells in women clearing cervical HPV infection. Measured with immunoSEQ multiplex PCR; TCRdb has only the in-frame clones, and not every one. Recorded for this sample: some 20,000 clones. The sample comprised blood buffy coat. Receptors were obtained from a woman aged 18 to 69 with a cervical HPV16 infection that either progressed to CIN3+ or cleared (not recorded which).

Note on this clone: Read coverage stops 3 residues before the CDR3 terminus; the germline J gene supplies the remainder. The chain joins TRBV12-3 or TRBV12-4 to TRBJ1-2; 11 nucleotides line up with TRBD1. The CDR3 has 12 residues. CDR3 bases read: TGTGCCAGCAGGGGACAGGGGGAGGGC. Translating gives CASRGQGEG. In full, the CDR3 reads CASRGQGEGYTF.

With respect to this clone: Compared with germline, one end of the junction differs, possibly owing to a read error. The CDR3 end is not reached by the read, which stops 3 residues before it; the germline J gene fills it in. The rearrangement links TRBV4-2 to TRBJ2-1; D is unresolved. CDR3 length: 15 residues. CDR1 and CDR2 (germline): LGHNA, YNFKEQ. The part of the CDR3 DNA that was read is TGCGCCAGCAGCCAAGGTCCTAGCTCCTACAATGAG. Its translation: CASSQGPSSYNE. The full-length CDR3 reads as CASSQGPSSYNEQFF.

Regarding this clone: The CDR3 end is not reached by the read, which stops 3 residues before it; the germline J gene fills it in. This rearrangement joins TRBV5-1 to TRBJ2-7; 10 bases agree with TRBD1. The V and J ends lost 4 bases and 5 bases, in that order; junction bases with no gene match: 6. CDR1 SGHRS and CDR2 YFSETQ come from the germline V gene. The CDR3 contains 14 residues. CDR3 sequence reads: CASSPGQGTHEQYF. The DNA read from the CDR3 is TGCGCCAGCAGCCCGGGACAGGGGACCCACGAG.

CDR3 bases read: TGTGCCAGCAGTGAACAGGGGCAGCCCAAACGGGACATC. Encoded protein: CASSEQGQPKRDI. The complete CDR3 reads CASSEQGQPKRDIYTF. The chain combines TRBV2 with TRBJ1-2; TRBD1 might be the D (6 bases). The sequenced fragment ends 3 residues before the CDR3 boundary, so the rest is inferred from the germline J gene. This CDR3 comprises 16 residues. Germline CDR1 and CDR2: SNHLY and FYNNEI.

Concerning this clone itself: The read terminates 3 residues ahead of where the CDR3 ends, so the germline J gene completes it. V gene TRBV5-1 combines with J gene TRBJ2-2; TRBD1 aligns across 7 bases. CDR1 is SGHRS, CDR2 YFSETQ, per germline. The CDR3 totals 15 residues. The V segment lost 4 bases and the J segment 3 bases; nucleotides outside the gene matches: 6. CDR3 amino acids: CASSRTGTDTGELFF. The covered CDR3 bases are TGCGCCAGCAGCAGAACCGGGACAGACACCGGGGAG. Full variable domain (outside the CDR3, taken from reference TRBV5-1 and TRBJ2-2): KAGVTQTPRYLIKTRGQQVTLSCSPISGHRSVSWYQQTPGQGLQFLFEYFSETQRNKGNFPGRFSGRQFSNSRSEMNVSTLELGDSALYLCASSRTGTDTGELFFGEGSRLTVL.

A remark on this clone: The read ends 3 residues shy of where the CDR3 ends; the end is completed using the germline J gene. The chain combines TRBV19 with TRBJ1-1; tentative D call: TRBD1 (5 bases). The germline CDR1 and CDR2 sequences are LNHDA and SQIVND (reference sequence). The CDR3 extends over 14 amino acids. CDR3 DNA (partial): TGTGCCAGTAGTATGGGACTAGCGGGATACGAA. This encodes CASSMGLAGYE. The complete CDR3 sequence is CASSMGLAGYEAFF.

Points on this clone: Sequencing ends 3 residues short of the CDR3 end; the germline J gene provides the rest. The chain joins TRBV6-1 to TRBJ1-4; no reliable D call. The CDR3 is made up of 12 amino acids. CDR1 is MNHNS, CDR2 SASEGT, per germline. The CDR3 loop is CASSEGQAKLFF. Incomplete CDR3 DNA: TGTGCCAGCAGTGAAGGGCAGGCGAAA.

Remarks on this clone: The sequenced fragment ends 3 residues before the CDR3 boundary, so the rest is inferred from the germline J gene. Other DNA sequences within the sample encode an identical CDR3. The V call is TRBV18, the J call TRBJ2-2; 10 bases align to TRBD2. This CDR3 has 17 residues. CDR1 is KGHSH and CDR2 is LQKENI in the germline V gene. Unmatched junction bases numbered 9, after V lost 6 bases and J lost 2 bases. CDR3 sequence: CASSPRLAGENTGELFF. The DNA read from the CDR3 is TGTGCCAGCTCCCCCCGCCTAGCGGGGGAAAACACCGGGGAG.

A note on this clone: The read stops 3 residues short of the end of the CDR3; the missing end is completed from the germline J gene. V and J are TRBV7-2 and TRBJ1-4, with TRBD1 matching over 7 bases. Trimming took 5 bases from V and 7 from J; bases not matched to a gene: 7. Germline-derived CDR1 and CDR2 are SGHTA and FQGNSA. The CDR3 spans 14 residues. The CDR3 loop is CASSGRQGSEKLFF. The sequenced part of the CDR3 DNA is TGTGCCAGCAGCGGTCGACAGGGATCTGAAAAA.

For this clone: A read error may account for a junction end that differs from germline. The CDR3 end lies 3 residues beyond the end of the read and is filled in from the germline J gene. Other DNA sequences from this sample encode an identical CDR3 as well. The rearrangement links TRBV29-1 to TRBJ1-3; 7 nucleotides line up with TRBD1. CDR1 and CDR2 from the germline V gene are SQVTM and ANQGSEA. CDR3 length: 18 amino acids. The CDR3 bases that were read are TGCAGCGTTGAAACGAACCTCCGGGACAGAGGCTCTGGAAACACT. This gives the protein CSVETNLRDRGSGNT. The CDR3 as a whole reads CSVETNLRDRGSGNTIYF.

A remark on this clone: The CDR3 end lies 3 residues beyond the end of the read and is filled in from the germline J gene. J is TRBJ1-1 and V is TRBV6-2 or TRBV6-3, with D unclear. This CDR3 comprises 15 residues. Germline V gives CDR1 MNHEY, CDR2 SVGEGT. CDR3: CASSYSTSGRSAAFF. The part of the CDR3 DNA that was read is TGTGCCAGCAGTTACTCGACTAGCGGGAGATCTGCA.

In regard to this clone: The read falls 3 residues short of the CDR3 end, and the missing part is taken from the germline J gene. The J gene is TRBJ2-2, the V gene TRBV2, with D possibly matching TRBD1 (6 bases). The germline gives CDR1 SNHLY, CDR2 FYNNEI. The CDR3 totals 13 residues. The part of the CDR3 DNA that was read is TGTGCCAGCAGTGAACAACAGGGTGAAAAG. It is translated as CASSEQQGEK. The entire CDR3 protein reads CASSEQQGEKLFF.

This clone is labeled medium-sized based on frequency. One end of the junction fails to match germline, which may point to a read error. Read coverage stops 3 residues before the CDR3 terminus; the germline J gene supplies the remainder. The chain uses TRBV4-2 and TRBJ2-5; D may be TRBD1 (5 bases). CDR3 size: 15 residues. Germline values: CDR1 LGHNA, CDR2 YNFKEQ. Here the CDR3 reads CASSQDIGDGETQYF. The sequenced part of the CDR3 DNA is TGCGCCAGCAGCCAAGATATAGGGGATGGAGAGACC.

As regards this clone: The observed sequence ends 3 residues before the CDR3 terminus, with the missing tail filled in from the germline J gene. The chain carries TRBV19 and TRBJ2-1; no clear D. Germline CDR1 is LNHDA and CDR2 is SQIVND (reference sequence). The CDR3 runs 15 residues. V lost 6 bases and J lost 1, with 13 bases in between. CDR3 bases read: TGTGCCAGTAGCCGTTCTACTCCATCCTACAATGAG. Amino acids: CASSRSTPSYNE. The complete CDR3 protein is CASSRSTPSYNEQFF.

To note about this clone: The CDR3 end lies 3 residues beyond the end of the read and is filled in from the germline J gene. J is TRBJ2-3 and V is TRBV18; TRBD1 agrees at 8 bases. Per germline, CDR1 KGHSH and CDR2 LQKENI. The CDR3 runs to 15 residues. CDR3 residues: CASSPTQGGDQPQYF. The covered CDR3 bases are TGTGCCAGCTCACCTACACAGGGGGGTGATCAGCCG. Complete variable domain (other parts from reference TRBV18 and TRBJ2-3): NAGVMQNPRHLVRRRGQEARLRCSPMKGHSHVYWYRQLPEEGLKFMVYLQKENIIDESGMPKERFSAEFPKEGPSILRIQQVVRGDSAAYFCASSPTQGGDQPQYFGPGTRLTVL.

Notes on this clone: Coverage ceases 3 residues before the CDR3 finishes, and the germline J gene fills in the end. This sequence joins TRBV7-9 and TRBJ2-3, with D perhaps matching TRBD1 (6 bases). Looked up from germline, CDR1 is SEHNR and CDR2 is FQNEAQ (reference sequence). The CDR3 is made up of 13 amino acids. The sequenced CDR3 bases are TGTGCCAGCAGCTCCCACAGGGATAAGACG. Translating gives CASSSHRDKT. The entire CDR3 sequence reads CASSSHRDKTQYF. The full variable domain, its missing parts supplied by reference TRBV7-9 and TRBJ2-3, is DTGVSQNPRHKITKRGQNVTFRCDPISEHNRLYWYRQTLGQGPEFLTYFQNEAQLEKSRLLSDRFSAERPKGSFSTLEIQRTEQGDSAMYLCASSSHRDKTQYFGPGTRLTVL.

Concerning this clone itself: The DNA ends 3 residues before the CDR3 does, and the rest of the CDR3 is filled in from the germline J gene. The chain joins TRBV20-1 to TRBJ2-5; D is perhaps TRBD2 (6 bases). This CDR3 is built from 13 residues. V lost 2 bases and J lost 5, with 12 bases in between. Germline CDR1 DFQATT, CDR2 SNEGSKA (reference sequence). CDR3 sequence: CSARLLAPETQYF. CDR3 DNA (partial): TGCAGTGCTAGACTACTAGCCCCCGAGACC.

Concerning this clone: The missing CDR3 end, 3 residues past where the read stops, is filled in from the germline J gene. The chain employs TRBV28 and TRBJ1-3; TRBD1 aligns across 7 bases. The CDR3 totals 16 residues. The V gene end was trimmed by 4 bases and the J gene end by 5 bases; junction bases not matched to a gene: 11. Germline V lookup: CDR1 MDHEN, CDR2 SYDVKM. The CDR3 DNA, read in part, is TGTGCCAGCAGTTCAGGGACAGTTGGATCGAGAAACACC. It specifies CASSSGTVGSRNT. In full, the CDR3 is CASSSGTVGSRNTIYF.

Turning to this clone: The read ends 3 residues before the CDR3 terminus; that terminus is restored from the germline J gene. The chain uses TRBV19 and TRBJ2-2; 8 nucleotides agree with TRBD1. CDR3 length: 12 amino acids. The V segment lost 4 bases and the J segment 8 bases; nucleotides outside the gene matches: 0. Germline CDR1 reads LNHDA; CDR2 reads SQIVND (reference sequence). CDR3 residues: CASSRQGGELFF. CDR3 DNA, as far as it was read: TGTGCCAGTAGTAGACAGGGGGGGGAG.

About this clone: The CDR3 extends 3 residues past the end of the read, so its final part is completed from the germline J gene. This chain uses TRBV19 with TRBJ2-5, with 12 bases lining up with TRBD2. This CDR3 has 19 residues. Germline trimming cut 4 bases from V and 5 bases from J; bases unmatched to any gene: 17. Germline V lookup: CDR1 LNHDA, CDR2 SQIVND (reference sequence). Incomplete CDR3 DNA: TGTGCCAGTAGTAAGGGACTAGCGGGCCCCATATGGCATGGTGAGACC. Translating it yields CASSKGLAGPIWHGET. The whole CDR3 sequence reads CASSKGLAGPIWHGETQYF.

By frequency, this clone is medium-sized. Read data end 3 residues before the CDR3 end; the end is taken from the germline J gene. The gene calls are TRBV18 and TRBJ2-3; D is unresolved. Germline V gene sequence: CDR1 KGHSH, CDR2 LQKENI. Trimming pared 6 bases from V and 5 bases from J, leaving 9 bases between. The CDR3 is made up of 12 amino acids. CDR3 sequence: CASSTAEDTQYF. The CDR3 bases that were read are TGTGCCAGCTCCACGGCGGAAGATACG.